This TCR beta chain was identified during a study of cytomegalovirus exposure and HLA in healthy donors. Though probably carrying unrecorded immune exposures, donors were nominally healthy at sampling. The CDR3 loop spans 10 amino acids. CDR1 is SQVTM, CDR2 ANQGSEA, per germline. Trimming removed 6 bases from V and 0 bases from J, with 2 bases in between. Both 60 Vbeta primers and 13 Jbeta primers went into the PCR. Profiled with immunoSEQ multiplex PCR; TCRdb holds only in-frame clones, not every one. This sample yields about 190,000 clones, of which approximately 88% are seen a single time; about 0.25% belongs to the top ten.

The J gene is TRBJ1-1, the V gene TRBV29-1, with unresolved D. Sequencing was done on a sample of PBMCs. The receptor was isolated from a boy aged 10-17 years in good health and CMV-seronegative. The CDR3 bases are TGCAGCGTCTTGAACACTGAAGCTTTCTTT. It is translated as CSVLNTEAFF.